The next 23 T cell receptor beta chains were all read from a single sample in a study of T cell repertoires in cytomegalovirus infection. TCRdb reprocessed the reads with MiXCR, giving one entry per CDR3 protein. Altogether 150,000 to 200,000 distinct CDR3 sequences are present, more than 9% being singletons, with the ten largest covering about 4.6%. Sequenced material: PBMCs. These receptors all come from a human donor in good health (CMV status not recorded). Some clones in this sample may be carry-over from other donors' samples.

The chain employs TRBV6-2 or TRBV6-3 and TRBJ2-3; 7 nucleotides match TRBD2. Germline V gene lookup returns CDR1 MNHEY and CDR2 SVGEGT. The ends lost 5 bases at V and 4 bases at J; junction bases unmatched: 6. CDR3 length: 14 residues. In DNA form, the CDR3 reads TGTGCCAGCAGTAGGGACTATATCGCAGATACGCAGTATTTT. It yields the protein CASSRDYIADTQYF.

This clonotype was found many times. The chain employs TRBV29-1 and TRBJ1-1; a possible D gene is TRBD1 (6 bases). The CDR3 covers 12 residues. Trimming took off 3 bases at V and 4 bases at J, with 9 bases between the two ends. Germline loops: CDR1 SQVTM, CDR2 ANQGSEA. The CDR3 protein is CSVESGATEAFF. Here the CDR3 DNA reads TGCAGCGTTGAGTCGGGGGCCACTGAAGCTTTCTTT.

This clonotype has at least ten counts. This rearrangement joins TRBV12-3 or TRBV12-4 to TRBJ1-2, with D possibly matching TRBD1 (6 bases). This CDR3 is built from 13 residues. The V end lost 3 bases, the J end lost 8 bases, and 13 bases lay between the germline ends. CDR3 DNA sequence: TGTGCCAGCAGTTTGGTCCGGGGGCAGGGCTACACCTTC. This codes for CASSLVRGQGYTF.

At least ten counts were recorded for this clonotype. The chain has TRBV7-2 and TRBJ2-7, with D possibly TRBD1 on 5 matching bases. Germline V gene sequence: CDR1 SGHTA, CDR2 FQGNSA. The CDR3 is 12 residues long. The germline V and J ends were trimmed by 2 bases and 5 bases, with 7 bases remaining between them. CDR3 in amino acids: CASSLTGHEQYF. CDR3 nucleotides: TGTGCCAGCAGCTTAACAGGTCACGAGCAGTACTTC.

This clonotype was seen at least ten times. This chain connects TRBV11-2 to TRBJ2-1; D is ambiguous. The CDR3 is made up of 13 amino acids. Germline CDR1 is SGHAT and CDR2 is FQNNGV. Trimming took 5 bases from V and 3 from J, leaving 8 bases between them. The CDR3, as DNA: TGTGCCAGCAGCCCGGAACTCTACAATGAGCAGTTCTTC. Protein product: CASSPELYNEQFF. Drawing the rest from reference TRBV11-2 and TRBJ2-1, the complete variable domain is EAGVAQSPRYKIIEKRQSVAFWCNPISGHATLYWYQQILGQGPKLLIQFQNNGVVDDSQLPKDRFSAERLKGVDSTLKIQPAKLEDSAVYLCASSPELYNEQFFGPGTRLTVL.

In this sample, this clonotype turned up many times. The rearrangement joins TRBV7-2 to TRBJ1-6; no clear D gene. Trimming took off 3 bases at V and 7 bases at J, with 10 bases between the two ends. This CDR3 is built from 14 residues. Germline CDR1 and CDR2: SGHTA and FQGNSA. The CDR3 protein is CASSFSRMNSPLHF. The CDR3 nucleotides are TGTGCCAGCAGCTTTTCACGGATGAATTCACCCCTCCACTTT. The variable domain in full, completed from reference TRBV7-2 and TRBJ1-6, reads GAGVSQSPSNKVTEKGKDVELRCDPISGHTALYWYRQSLGQGLEFLIYFQGNSAPDKSGLPSDRFSAERTGGSVSTLTIQRTQQEDSAVYLCASSFSRMNSPLHFGNGTRLTVT.

CDR3 DNA sequence: TGCAGCGGGGGGACAGGGGTCAGGAACACTGAAGCTTTCTTT. This translates into CSGGTGVRNTEAFF. The gene calls are TRBV29-1 and TRBJ1-1; 10 positions match TRBD1. This CDR3 spans 14 amino acids. J gave up 1 base and V 7 bases, and 6 bases lay outside the gene matches. Germline CDR1 and CDR2: SQVTM and ANQGSEA.

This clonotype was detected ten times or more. The CDR3 region is CASSFPGNTEAFF. The CDR3, as DNA: TGTGCCAGCAGCTTCCCAGGGAACACTGAAGCTTTCTTT. The genes are TRBV7-2 and TRBJ1-1; no definite D call. V lost 3 bases and J 1 base, leaving 6 bases between the germline ends. Germline CDR1 reads SGHTA; CDR2 reads FQGNSA. This CDR3 spans 13 amino acids.

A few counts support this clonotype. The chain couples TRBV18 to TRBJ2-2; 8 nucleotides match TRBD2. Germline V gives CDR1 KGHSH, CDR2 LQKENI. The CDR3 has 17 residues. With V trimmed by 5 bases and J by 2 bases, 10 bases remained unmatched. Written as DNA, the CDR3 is TGTGCCAGCTCAATTAAACTAGCGGACACTAACACCGGGGAGCTGTTTTTT. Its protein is CASSIKLADTNTGELFF.

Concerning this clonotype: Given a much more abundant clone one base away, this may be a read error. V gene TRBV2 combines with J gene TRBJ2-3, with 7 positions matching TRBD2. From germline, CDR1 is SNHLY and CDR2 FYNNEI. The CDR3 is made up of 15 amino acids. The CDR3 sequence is CASTGRGSSTDTQNF. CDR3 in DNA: TGTGCCAGCACGGGGAGGGGCTCTAGCACAGATACGCAGAATTTT.

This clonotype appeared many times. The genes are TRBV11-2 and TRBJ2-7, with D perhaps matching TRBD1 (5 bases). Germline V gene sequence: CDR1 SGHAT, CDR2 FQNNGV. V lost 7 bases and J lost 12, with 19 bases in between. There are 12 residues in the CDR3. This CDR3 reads CASTLDPPGWYF. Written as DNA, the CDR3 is TGTGCCAGCACCCTGGACCCCCCAGGGTGGTACTTC.

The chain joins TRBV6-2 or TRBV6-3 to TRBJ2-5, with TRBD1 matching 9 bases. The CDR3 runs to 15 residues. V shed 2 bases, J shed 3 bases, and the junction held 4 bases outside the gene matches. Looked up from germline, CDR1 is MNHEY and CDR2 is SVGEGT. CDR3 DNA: TGTGCCAGCAGTTACCCCCGGACAGGGGAAGAGACCCAGTACTTC. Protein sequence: CASSYPRTGEETQYF.

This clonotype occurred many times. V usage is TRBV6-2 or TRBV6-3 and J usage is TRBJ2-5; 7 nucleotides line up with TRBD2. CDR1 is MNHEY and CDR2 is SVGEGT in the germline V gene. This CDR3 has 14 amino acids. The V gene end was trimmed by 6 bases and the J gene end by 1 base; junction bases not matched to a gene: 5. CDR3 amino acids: CASSIREAQETQYF. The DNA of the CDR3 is TGTGCCAGCAGCATACGGGAGGCCCAAGAGACCCAGTACTTC.

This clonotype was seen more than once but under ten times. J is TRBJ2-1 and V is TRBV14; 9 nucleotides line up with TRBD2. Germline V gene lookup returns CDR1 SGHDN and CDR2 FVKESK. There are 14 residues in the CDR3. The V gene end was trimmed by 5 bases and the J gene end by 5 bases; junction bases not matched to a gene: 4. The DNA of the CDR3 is TGTGCCAGCAGCTTCCTAGCGGGAAACAATGAGCAGTTCTTC. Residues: CASSFLAGNNEQFF.

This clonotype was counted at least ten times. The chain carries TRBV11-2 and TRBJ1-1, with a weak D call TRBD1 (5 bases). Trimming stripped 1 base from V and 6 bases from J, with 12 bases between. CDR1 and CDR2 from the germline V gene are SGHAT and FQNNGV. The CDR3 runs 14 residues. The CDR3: CASSLGDRGSEAFF. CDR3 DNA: TGTGCCAGCAGCTTAGGAGATAGGGGATCTGAAGCTTTCTTT.

In DNA form, the CDR3 reads TGTGCCAGCAGCCAAGAGACAGGCATCTATAATTCACCCCTCCACTTT. Translating gives CASSQETGIYNSPLHF. This chain uses TRBV3-1 with TRBJ1-6; tentatively, D is TRBD1 (6 bases). The germline gives CDR1 LGHDT, CDR2 YNNKEL (reference sequence). Trimming removed 0 bases at V and 3 bases at J, with 9 bases between. This CDR3 spans 16 amino acids.

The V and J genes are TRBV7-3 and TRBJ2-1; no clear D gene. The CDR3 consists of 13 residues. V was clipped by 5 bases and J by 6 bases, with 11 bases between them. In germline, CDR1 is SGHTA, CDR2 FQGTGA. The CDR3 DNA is TGTGCCAGCAGCGTCCCGGGCGCCAATGAGCAGTTCTTC. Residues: CASSVPGANEQFF.

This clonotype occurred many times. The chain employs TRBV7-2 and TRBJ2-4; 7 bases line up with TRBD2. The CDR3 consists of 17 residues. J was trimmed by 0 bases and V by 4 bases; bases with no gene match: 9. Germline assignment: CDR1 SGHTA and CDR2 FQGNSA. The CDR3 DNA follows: TGTGCCAGCAGCTCCATAGCGGGCGGGGAAGCCAAAAACATTCAGTACTTC. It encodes CASSSIAGGEAKNIQYF.

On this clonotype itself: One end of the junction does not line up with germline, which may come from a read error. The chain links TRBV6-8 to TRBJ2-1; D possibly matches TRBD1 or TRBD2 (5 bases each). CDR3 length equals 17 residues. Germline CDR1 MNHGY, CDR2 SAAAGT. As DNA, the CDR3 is TGTACCAGCAGTACCCCGGGGACCAGACTGTCCCACAATGAGCAGTTCTTC. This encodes CTSSTPGTRLSHNEQFF.

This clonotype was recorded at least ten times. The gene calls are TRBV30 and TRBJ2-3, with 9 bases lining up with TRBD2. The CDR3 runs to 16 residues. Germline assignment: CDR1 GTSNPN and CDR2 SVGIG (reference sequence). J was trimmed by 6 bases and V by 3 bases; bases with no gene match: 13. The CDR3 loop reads CAWSPSAAGGPDTQYF. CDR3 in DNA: TGTGCCTGGAGCCCATCGGCGGCGGGGGGGCCGGATACGCAGTATTTT.

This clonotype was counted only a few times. The CDR3 loop is CASSLFRWQGNTGELFF. The DNA of the CDR3 is TGTGCCAGCAGCTTATTTAGGTGGCAGGGGAACACCGGGGAGCTGTTTTTT. The V gene is TRBV7-8, the J gene TRBJ2-2, with a tentative D call TRBD1 (5 bases). Germline V CDR1 and CDR2: SGHVS, FQNEAQ. CDR3 length: 17 residues. The V end was cut by 2 bases, the J end by 1 base, with 14 bases between.

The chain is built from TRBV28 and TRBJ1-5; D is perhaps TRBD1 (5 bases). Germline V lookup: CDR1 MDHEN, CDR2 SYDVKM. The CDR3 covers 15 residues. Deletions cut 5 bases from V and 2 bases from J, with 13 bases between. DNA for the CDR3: TGTGCCAGCAGTCCGGGGGGGGGAGGCAATCAGCCCCAGCATTTT. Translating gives CASSPGGGGNQPQHF.

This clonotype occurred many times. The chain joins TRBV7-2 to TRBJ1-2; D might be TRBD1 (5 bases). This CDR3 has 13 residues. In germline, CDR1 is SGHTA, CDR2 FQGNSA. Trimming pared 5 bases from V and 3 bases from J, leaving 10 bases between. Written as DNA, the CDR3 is TGTGCCAGCAGCCCCGGGGGATACTATGGCTACACCTTC. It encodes CASSPGGYYGYTF.